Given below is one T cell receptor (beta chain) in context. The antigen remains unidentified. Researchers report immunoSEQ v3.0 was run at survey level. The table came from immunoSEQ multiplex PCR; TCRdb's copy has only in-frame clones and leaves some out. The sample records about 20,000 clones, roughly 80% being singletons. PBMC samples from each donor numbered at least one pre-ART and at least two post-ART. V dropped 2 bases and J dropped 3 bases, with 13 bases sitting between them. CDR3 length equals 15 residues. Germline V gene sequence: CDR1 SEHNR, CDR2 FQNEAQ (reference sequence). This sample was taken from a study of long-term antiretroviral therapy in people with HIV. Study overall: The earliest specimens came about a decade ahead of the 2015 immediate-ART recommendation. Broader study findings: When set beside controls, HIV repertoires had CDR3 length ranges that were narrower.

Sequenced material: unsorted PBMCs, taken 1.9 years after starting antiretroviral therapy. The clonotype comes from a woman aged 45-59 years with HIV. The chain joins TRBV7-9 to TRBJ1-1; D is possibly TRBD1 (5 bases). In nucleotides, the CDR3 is TGTGCCAGCAGCTTACTTGGGGGTAGGCACACTGAAGCTTTCTTT. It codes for CASSLLGGRHTEAFF. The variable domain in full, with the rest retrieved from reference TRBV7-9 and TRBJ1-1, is DTGVSQNPRHKITKRGQNVTFRCDPISEHNRLYWYRQTLGQGPEFLTYFQNEAQLEKSRLLSDRFSAERPKGSFSTLEIQRTEQGDSAMYLCASSLLGGRHTEAFFGQGTRLTVV.